This is a list of T cell receptor beta chains from one sample in a study of cytomegalovirus exposure and HLA in healthy donors. Some clones are missing from TCRdb's copy, which holds only in-frame ones; the method was immunoSEQ multiplex PCR. The sample has about 190,000 clones; about 87% are singletons. The sequenced sample consisted of PBMCs. The receptors derive from a man younger than 45 in good health and CMV-seronegative. The CDR3 runs from the conserved cysteine through the conserved F or W. Each record gives: J gene, clone size, V gene, D gene, CDR3 protein, CDR3 DNA. D genes are given only for firm matches. Expanded clones get a size class; other rows say once, few or many, or leave the size out.

>TRBJ1-2|NA|TRBV28|TRBD1
CASSLFDRGDGYTF
TGTGCCAGCAGTTTGTTTGACAGGGGAGATGGCTACACCTTC
>TRBJ1-2|NA|TRBV28|NA
CASSLSTGFYSNYGYTF
TGTGCCAGCAGTTTATCGACAGGCTTCTATTCTAACTATGGCTACACCTTC
>TRBJ1-1|NA|TRBV2|NA
CASRGTGHSNTEAFF
TGTGCCAGCAGGGGAACCGGACACTCGAACACTGAAGCTTTCTTT
>TRBJ1-2|NA|TRBV6-1|TRBD1
CASSHQGVGYTF
TGTGCCAGCAGTCACCAGGGGGTCGGCTACACCTTC
>TRBJ2-5|NA|TRBV5-1|TRBD1
CASSGTGGQETQYF
TGCGCCAGCAGCGGAACAGGGGGACAAGAGACCCAGTACTTC
>TRBJ2-7|NA|TRBV2|TRBD2
CASSEGLAGAGEQYF
TGTGCCAGCAGTGAAGGACTAGCGGGAGCGGGAGAGCAGTACTTC
>TRBJ2-1|NA|TRBV5-1|TRBD2
CASSLGTSGSSEQFF
TGCGCCAGCAGCTTGGGGACTAGCGGGAGTTCTGAGCAGTTCTTC
>TRBJ1-1|NA|TRBV5-1|NA
CASSPRRLLNTEAFF
TGCGCCAGCAGCCCTCGGCGGCTCCTGAACACTGAAGCTTTCTTT
>TRBJ2-6|NA|TRBV5-1|TRBD1
CASSPDRVGASGANGLTF
TGCGCCAGCAGCCCTGACAGGGTAGGGGCCTCTGGGGCCAACGGCCTGACTTTC
>TRBJ2-7|NA|TRBV28|TRBD2
CASGTSGRYEQYF
TGTGCCAGCGGGACTAGCGGACGCTACGAGCAGTACTTC
>TRBJ2-7|NA|TRBV4-2|TRBD1
CASSQGTGGAYEQYF
TGTGCCAGCAGCCAAGGGACAGGGGGGGCCTACGAGCAGTACTTC
>TRBJ1-1|NA|TRBV18|NA
CASSPLDTQNTEAFF
TGTGCCAGCTCACCCCTGGACACGCAAAACACTGAAGCTTTCTTT
>TRBJ1-5|few|TRBV5-1|TRBD1
CASIRGRVQGNQPQHF
TGCGCCAGCATCAGGGGGCGGGTACAAGGTAATCAGCCCCAGCATTTT
>TRBJ2-6|NA|TRBV5-1|TRBD1
CASSLKGQGPPGANVLTF
TGCGCCAGCAGCTTGAAGGGACAGGGGCCCCCCGGGGCCAACGTCCTGACTTTC
>TRBJ1-2|NA|TRBV19|NA
CASTPREDYGYTF
TGTGCCAGTACACCGAGGGAAGACTATGGCTACACCTTC
>TRBJ1-1|NA|TRBV5-4|TRBD1
CASSQDHGQGGTEAFF
TGCGCCAGCAGCCAAGACCATGGACAGGGGGGTACTGAAGCTTTCTTT
>TRBJ2-7|NA|TRBV5-6|NA
CASSLKRNEQYF
TGTGCCAGCAGCTTGAAGAGGAACGAGCAGTACTTC
>TRBJ1-1|NA|TRBV6-5|NA
CASSYSQGAEAFF
TGTGCCAGCAGTTACTCACAGGGTGCCGAAGCTTTCTTT
>TRBJ2-2|NA|TRBV9|TRBD1
CASRRTGSTGELFF
TGTGCCAGCAGAAGGACAGGCAGCACCGGGGAGCTGTTTTTT
>TRBJ1-1|NA|TRBV6-5|NA
CASTTTANTEAFF
TGTGCCAGCACTACGACAGCGAACACTGAAGCTTTCTTT
>TRBJ1-2|NA|TRBV19|NA
CASSKSGLYGYTF
TGTGCCAGTAGTAAAAGTGGGCTGTATGGCTACACCTTC
>TRBJ2-1|NA|TRBV9|NA
CASNRMDHKRQFF
TGTGCCAGCAACAGAATGGATCACAAAAGGCAGTTCTTC
>TRBJ2-2|NA|TRBV28|NA
CASSLGGITGELFF
TGTGCCAGCAGTTTAGGGGGGATCACCGGGGAGCTGTTTTTT
>TRBJ2-1|NA|TRBV19|TRBD2
CASTGLAGGVNEQFF
TGTGCCAGTACCGGACTAGCGGGGGGGGTGAATGAGCAGTTCTTC
>TRBJ1-2|NA|TRBV9|TRBD1
CATFNRGGYTF
TGTGCCACCTTCAACAGGGGTGGCTACACCTTC
>TRBJ1-4|NA|TRBV5-4|NA
CASSSESSGTRGEKLFF
TGTGCCAGCAGTTCTGAATCCTCCGGGACAAGGGGGGAAAAACTGTTTTTT
>TRBJ1-1|NA|TRBV6-5|TRBD1
CATSDRVEAFF
TGTGCCACCTCGGACAGGGTCGAAGCTTTCTTT
>TRBJ1-1|NA|TRBV19|TRBD1
CASSIRGRGLGEAFF
TGTGCCAGTAGTATAAGAGGCAGGGGGCTGGGTGAAGCTTTCTTT
>TRBJ1-5|NA|TRBV7-6|TRBD1
CASSSYRDRGQPQHF
TGTGCCAGCAGCTCCTACCGGGACAGGGGCCAGCCCCAGCATTTT
>TRBJ2-1|NA|TRBV4-2|TRBD1
CASSQVSGQGVGKNEQFF
TGTGCCAGCAGCCAAGTCTCGGGACAGGGGGTAGGAAAAAATGAGCAGTTCTTC
>TRBJ1-1|NA|TRBV6-6|NA
CASSWGGEYTEAFF
TGTGCCAGCAGCTGGGGGGGGGAGTACACTGAAGCTTTCTTT
>TRBJ1-6|NA|TRBV7-2|NA
CASSLVQNSPLHF
TGTGCCAGCAGCTTAGTGCAGAATTCACCCCTCCACTTT
>TRBJ2-7|NA|TRBV27|TRBD2
CASSFAGANYEQYF
TGTGCCAGCAGTTTCGCGGGAGCCAACTACGAGCAGTACTTC
>TRBJ2-1|NA|TRBV7-2|NA
CASSSALPNNEQFF
TGTGCCAGCAGCTCAGCACTACCTAACAATGAGCAGTTCTTC
>TRBJ1-2|NA|TRBV18|TRBD1
CASSPGQGLPGYTF
TGTGCCAGCTCACCGGGACAGGGACTTCCTGGCTACACCTTC
>TRBJ2-2|NA|TRBV18|TRBD1
CASSPGWDRKTGELFF
TGTGCCAGCTCACCGGGCTGGGACAGAAAAACCGGGGAGCTGTTTTTT
>TRBJ2-7|NA|TRBV13|NA
CASSPPTGYEQYF
TGTGCCAGCAGCCCCCCAACGGGGTACGAGCAGTACTTC
>TRBJ1-2|NA|TRBV18|TRBD1
CASSPGDRAQYGYTF
TGTGCCAGCTCACCGGGGGACAGGGCCCAGTATGGCTACACCTTC
>TRBJ2-1|NA|TRBV28|NA
CASSSGDEQFF
TGTGCCAGCAGTTCAGGGGATGAGCAGTTCTTC
>TRBJ2-6|NA|TRBV7-2|NA
CASSPSPGNSGANVLTF
TGTGCCAGCAGCCCTAGTCCGGGAAACTCTGGGGCCAACGTCCTGACTTTC
>TRBJ1-4|NA|TRBV29-1|TRBD1
CSVGRQGTNEKLFF
TGCAGCGTGGGCAGACAGGGAACTAATGAAAAACTGTTTTTT
>TRBJ1-1|NA|TRBV6-6|NA
CASSTPRSYSGEAFF
TGTGCCAGCAGTACCCCTCGAAGTTATAGTGGTGAAGCTTTCTTT
>TRBJ2-5|NA|TRBV5-1|NA
CASSLVPNQETQYF
TGCGCCAGCAGCTTGGTACCTAACCAAGAGACCCAGTACTTC
>TRBJ1-3|NA|TRBV6-1|NA
CASSELALGNTIYF
TGTGCCAGCAGTGAACTTGCGCTCGGAAACACCATATATTTT
>TRBJ1-5|NA|TRBV6-1|TRBD1
CASSVGDRSNQPQHF
TGTGCCAGCAGTGTTGGGGACAGGAGCAATCAGCCCCAGCATTTT
>TRBJ1-3|NA|TRBV4-1|TRBD1
CASSSRDREYTIYF
TGCGCCAGCAGCTCCCGGGACAGGGAGTACACCATATATTTT
>TRBJ2-5|NA|TRBV7-2|NA
CASSRQYQETQYF
TGTGCCAGCAGCCGACAGTACCAAGAGACCCAGTACTTC
>TRBJ2-2|NA|TRBV4-1|NA
CASRPDRTNGELFF
TGCGCCAGCAGACCGGACAGGACTAACGGGGAGCTGTTTTTT
>TRBJ2-5|NA|TRBV5-5|NA
CASSLLSGQETQYF
TGTGCCAGCAGCTTGTTGAGCGGACAAGAGACCCAGTACTTC
>TRBJ1-1|NA|TRBV21-1|NA
CASSTGQLNTEAFF
TGTGCCAGCAGCACGGGACAGTTGAACACTGAAGCTTTCTTT
>TRBJ2-1|NA|TRBV4-3|NA
CASSHAASSYNEQFF
TGCGCCAGCAGCCATGCGGCAAGCTCCTACAATGAGCAGTTCTTC
>TRBJ2-2|NA|TRBV27|TRBD1
CASSPGQGAGGELFF
TGTGCCAGCAGTCCCGGACAGGGGGCGGGCGGGGAGCTGTTTTTT
>TRBJ2-7|NA|TRBV4-3|TRBD2
CASSQEFTVRGEQYF
TGCGCCAGCAGCCAAGAATTTACGGTGCGGGGGGAGCAGTACTTC
>TRBJ1-2|once|TRBV29-1|NA
CSVEYGYGYTF
TGCAGCGTTGAATACGGCTATGGCTACACCTTC
>TRBJ1-4|NA|TRBV6-1|NA
CASSEASTLPLDEKLFF
TGTGCCAGCAGTGAAGCGTCCACTCTCCCCCTGGATGAAAAACTGTTTTTT
>TRBJ1-1|NA|TRBV5-1|TRBD1
CASSLEGRQGTPEAFF
TGCGCCAGCAGCTTGGAGGGAAGACAGGGAACTCCTGAAGCTTTCTTT